A single sample gave rise to the 19 T cell receptor beta chains below, sequenced in a study of blood T cell repertoires in COVID-19. Clones were read by immunoSEQ multiplex PCR, and TCRdb kept only the in-frame ones, dropping some. The sample shows 95,000 to 100,000 clones, about 86% of them seen only once. Material: peripheral blood. The receptor set was obtained from an elderly man with acute or convalescent COVID-19.

In this sample, this clone turned up a few times. This chain uses TRBV3-1 (or the pseudogene TRBV3-2) with TRBJ2-5, with unresolved D. V dropped 0 bases and J dropped 0 bases, with 11 bases sitting between them. Per germline, CDR1 LGHDT and CDR2 YNNKEL (reference sequence). The CDR3 sequence is 16 residues long. The CDR3 protein is CASSQDRRSNQETQYF. As DNA, the CDR3 is TGTGCCAGCAGCCAAGATCGCAGGTCGAACCAAGAGACCCAGTACTTC.

The chain links TRBV5-6 to TRBJ2-1, with a tentative D call TRBD1 (6 bases). Germline assignment: CDR1 SGHDT and CDR2 YYEEEE. V lost 7 bases to trimming and J lost 1 base, with 12 bases between them. The CDR3 is 14 residues long. CDR3 sequence (DNA): TGTGCCAGCGACTTGACAGGTTCCTACAATGAGCAGTTCTTC. Translation gives CASDLTGSYNEQFF.

This clone has a single count. The chain joins TRBV7-2 to TRBJ2-7, with 9 bases identical to TRBD2. The V gene end was trimmed by 1 base and the J gene end by 13 bases; junction bases not matched to a gene: 5. Germline V CDR1 and CDR2: SGHTA, FQGNSA. The CDR3 has 12 residues. CDR3 DNA sequence: TGTGCCAGCAGCTTAGAGCCGGGACTAGCCTACTTC. It is translated as CASSLEPGLAYF.

Of note for this clone: One junction end does not reproduce the germline sequence, and a read error may be involved. The chain links TRBV28 to TRBJ2-1; 10 nucleotides agree with TRBD2. Germline-derived CDR1 and CDR2 are MDHEN and SYDVKM. The CDR3 contains 12 residues. CDR3 sequence (DNA): TGTACCAGCGGGGGGGGAGTGGGTGAGCAGTTCTTC. It is translated as CTSGGGVGEQFF.

CDR3 sequence (DNA): TGTGCCTGCAAGCGTGACAGGGCGAAAGGAGTTGGCTACACCTTC. Translated, it gives CACKRDRAKGVGYTF. The V call is TRBV30, the J call TRBJ1-2; 7 positions match TRBD1. Germline lookup yields CDR1 GTSNPN and CDR2 SVGIG (reference sequence). The CDR3 covers 15 residues. The V segment lost 6 bases and the J segment 7 bases; nucleotides outside the gene matches: 17. The variable domain in full, with the rest retrieved from reference TRBV30 and TRBJ1-2, is SQTIHQWPATLVQPVGSPLSLECTVEGTSNPNLYWYRQAAGRGLQLLFYSVGIGQISSEVPQNLSASRPQDRQFILSSKKLLLSDSGFYLCACKRDRAKGVGYTFGSGTRLTVV.

V and J are TRBV10-3 and TRBJ1-1; D may be TRBD1 (5 bases). Trimming removed 10 bases at V and 1 base at J, with 22 bases between. This CDR3 has 16 residues. Germline CDR1 and CDR2: ENHRY and SYGVKD. The CDR3 bases are TGTGCCACTGCTCGTGGGGGGGGAATTGCGAACACTGAAGCTTTCTTT. It encodes CATARGGGIANTEAFF.

This clone occurred a few times. This rearrangement joins TRBV13 to TRBJ2-1, with 8 bases matching TRBD1. Unmatched junction bases numbered 8, after V lost 5 bases and J lost 5 bases. The length of the CDR3 is 15 residues. CDR1 is PRHDT and CDR2 is FYEKMQ in the germline V gene (reference sequence). CDR3 nucleotide sequence: TGTGCCAGCAGCCATACAGGGGGTAGGGACAATGAGCAGTTCTTC. Residues: CASSHTGGRDNEQFF.

This chain links TRBV2 with TRBJ2-7, with 9 bases that match TRBD1. V was clipped by 6 bases and J by 3 bases; unmatched bases: 6. Germline CDR1 reads SNHLY; CDR2 reads FYNNEI. This CDR3 has 14 amino acids. CDR3 sequence (DNA): TGTGCCAGCAGAAAGGGACAGGGCGTCTACGAGCAGTACTTC. It codes for CASRKGQGVYEQYF.

This clone was counted between two and nine times. The chain couples TRBV29-1 to TRBJ1-3; D is uncertain. Germline V gene data show CDR1 as SQVTM and CDR2 as ANQGSEA. V shed 4 bases and J shed 9 bases, with 10 bases lying between them. The CDR3 runs 11 residues. In DNA form, the CDR3 reads TGCAGCGTTGCCGGGGATAGCACCATATATTTT. This encodes CSVAGDSTIYF.

The rearrangement links TRBV5-1 to TRBJ1-1; the D gene is possibly TRBD1 (6 bases). The CDR3 is 15 residues long. The germline gives CDR1 SGHRS, CDR2 YFSETQ. V was cut by 2 bases and J by 2 bases, with 13 bases left in between. The CDR3 spells CASSFLQGPNTEAFF. The CDR3, as DNA: TGCGCCAGCAGCTTTTTACAGGGTCCTAACACTGAAGCTTTCTTT. Using reference TRBV5-1 and TRBJ1-1 for the parts outside the CDR3, the full variable domain is KAGVTQTPRYLIKTRGQQVTLSCSPISGHRSVSWYQQTPGQGLQFLFEYFSETQRNKGNFPGRFSGRQFSNSRSEMNVSTLELGDSALYLCASSFLQGPNTEAFFGQGTRLTVV.

The chain links TRBV24-1 to TRBJ2-3; 11 bases line up with TRBD2. CDR3 length: 16 amino acids. The V segment lost 4 bases and the J segment 5 bases; nucleotides outside the gene matches: 7. The V gene's germline CDR1 is KGHDR and CDR2 SFDVKD. The CDR3 sequence is CATSDSTSGRIDTQYF. CDR3 sequence (DNA): TGTGCCACCAGTGACTCAACTAGCGGGAGAATAGATACGCAGTATTTT.

The V and J genes are TRBV6-1 and TRBJ2-1, with unresolved D. The V gene's germline CDR1 is MNHNS and CDR2 SASEGT. CDR3 size: 18 residues. Trimming took off 0 bases at V and 4 bases at J, with 19 bases between the two ends. The CDR3 loop reads CASSEAGTSRLVYNEQFF. The CDR3, as DNA: TGTGCCAGCAGTGAAGCTGGAACTTCGCGACTGGTATACAATGAGCAGTTCTTC.

As DNA, the CDR3 is TGTGCCAGCAGCTTGGACTGGAACACCGGGGAGCTGTTTTTT. The encoded protein is CASSLDWNTGELFF. This rearrangement joins TRBV7-2 to TRBJ2-2, with a possible D match to TRBD2 (5 bases). Germline values: CDR1 SGHTA, CDR2 FQGNSA. The CDR3 has 14 residues. Trimming removed 3 bases from V and 1 base from J, with 6 bases in between.

The V and J genes are TRBV7-8 and TRBJ2-3; 7 bases are shared with TRBD2. V lost 7 bases to trimming and J lost 0 bases; unmatched junction nucleotides: 7. The CDR3 contains 15 residues. Germline CDR1 reads SGHVS; CDR2 reads FQNEAQ. The CDR3 region has the DNA TGTGCCAGCACCCGAGCGGGACTCAGCACAGATACGCAGTATTTT. Protein product: CASTRAGLSTDTQYF.

The chain links TRBV6-4 to TRBJ1-1, with no clear D. The germline V gene has CDR1 MRHNA and CDR2 SNTAGT. Between the trimmed V and J ends, which lost 7 bases and 4 bases, there was a span of 16 bases. This CDR3 comprises 14 residues. CDR3 amino acids: CASKEGVSATEAFF. The CDR3 coding sequence is TGTGCCAGCAAAGAGGGCGTGAGCGCCACTGAAGCTTTCTTT.

The rearrangement joins TRBV4-2 to TRBJ2-7; 10 nucleotides agree with TRBD1. CDR3 length: 15 residues. CDR1 and CDR2 from the germline V gene are LGHNA and YNFKEQ. Germline trimming cut 4 bases from V and 7 bases from J; bases unmatched to any gene: 10. The CDR3: CASSRSGTGDREQYF. CDR3 coding DNA: TGTGCCAGCAGCCGATCCGGGACAGGGGATCGAGAGCAGTACTTC.

The genes are TRBV19 and TRBJ1-2; 9 nucleotides match TRBD1. Germline V CDR1 and CDR2: LNHDA, SQIVND (reference sequence). The CDR3 spans 14 residues. V was pared by 6 bases and J by 2 bases, with 4 bases of the junction left unmatched. The chain's CDR3 is CASSPGTGNYGYTF. The CDR3 nucleotides read TGTGCCAGTAGCCCCGGGACAGGGAACTATGGCTACACCTTC.

V gene TRBV6-2 or TRBV6-3 combines with J gene TRBJ2-1; possibly TRBD1 for D (5 bases). CDR1 and CDR2 from the germline V gene are MNHEY and SVGEGT. The CDR3 has 15 residues. V was trimmed by 5 bases and J by 7 bases, leaving 18 bases between them. CDR3 protein: CASSGSRGLTNEQFF. CDR3 bases: TGTGCCAGCAGTGGAAGTAGGGGCCTAACGAATGAGCAGTTCTTC.

This chain joins TRBV9 and TRBJ1-4; D gene uncertain. Germline loops: CDR1 SGDLS, CDR2 YYNGEE. CDR3 size: 15 residues. The V end was cut by 0 bases, the J end by 8 bases, with 14 bases between. The CDR3 DNA is TGTGCCAGCAGCGTAGCTCTAGAATTCGGGGAAAAACTGTTTTTT. It specifies CASSVALEFGEKLFF.